What follows are 30 T cell receptor beta chains derived from one specimen sequenced in a study of metastatic and nonmetastatic thyroid tumors. TCRdb re-clonotyped the PCR reads through MiXCR. In the table there are 30,000 to 35,000 clones, roughly 30% of which are singletons. All patients reached thyroid surgery having received no treatment beforehand. Sample: blood. The receptors were sampled from a female donor with papillary thyroid cancer or a benign thyroid nodule (not recorded which). Some clones in this sample may be carry-over from other donors' samples.

This chain joins TRBV30 and TRBJ1-5; D not resolved. Germline CDR1 reads GTSNPN; CDR2 reads SVGIG (reference sequence). The V end was cut by 2 bases, the J end by 4 bases, with 18 bases between. This CDR3 region has 16 residues. DNA for the CDR3: TGTGCCTGGAGTAACGACATCCTCGGAGGGAATCAGCCCCAGCATTTT. It codes for CAWSNDILGGNQPQHF.

This clone was detected a few times. CDR3 amino acids: CASSSREQYF. Written as DNA, the CDR3 is TGTGCCAGCAGTTCCAGGGAGCAGTACTTC. This chain links TRBV28 with TRBJ2-7; D is unresolved. Trimming cost V 4 bases and J 7 bases, with 5 bases left between them. There are 10 residues in the CDR3. Germline V CDR1 and CDR2: MDHEN, SYDVKM.

This clone was counted a few times. The rearrangement uses TRBV12-3 or TRBV12-4 and TRBJ2-7, with 10 bases lining up with TRBD1. V shed 5 bases, J shed 0 bases, and the junction held 4 bases outside the gene matches. This CDR3 has 15 residues. The CDR3 loop reads CASSPGQGISYEQYF. The CDR3 region has the DNA TGTGCCAGCAGTCCGGGACAGGGGATCTCCTACGAGCAGTACTTC.

This chain connects TRBV30 to TRBJ2-3; 9 bases match TRBD1. The CDR3 runs 14 residues. Losses at the gene ends were 5 bases for V and 0 bases for J; bases not matched to a gene: 3. Germline-derived CDR1 and CDR2 are GTSNPN and SVGIG (reference sequence). The CDR3 protein is CAWGQGLSTDTQYF. CDR3 sequence (DNA): TGTGCCTGGGGACAGGGGCTTAGCACAGATACGCAGTATTTT.

J is TRBJ2-7 and V is TRBV4-2; 7 nucleotides match TRBD2. The CDR3 is made up of 13 amino acids. V was clipped by 4 bases and J by 6 bases; unmatched bases: 6. Germline values: CDR1 LGHNA, CDR2 YNFKEQ. The CDR3, as DNA: TGTGCCAGCAGCCGGGGGGGAGCCACCGAGCAGTACTTC. Translated: CASSRGGATEQYF.

Ten or more counts support this clone. Other DNA sequences in the sample encode the same CDR3. V gene TRBV20-1 combines with J gene TRBJ2-3, with 8 bases matching TRBD2. CDR1 DFQATT and CDR2 SNEGSKA come from the germline V gene (reference sequence). This CDR3 has 14 residues. The V segment lost 3 bases and the J segment 1 base; nucleotides outside the gene matches: 3. CDR3 DNA: TGCAGTGCTAGCGGGAGGGGCGGCACAGATACGCAGTATTTT. It specifies CSASGRGGTDTQYF.

This rearrangement joins TRBV6-1 to TRBJ2-5; 7 bases align to TRBD2. With 5 bases clipped from V and 5 bases from J, the junction kept 17 bases outside the gene matches. This CDR3 is 17 amino acids long. Germline CDR1 reads MNHNS; CDR2 reads SASEGT. The CDR3 sequence is CASSPPGEISGRETQYF. The DNA for the CDR3 is TGTGCCAGCAGTCCCCCCGGTGAGATTAGCGGGCGTGAGACCCAGTACTTC.

This clone was picked up many times. The rearrangement joins TRBV28 to TRBJ2-2, with 10 bases matching TRBD2. The CDR3 totals 16 residues. J lost 5 bases, V lost 2 bases, and 5 bases had no gene match. CDR1 and CDR2 (germline): MDHEN, SYDVKM. DNA of the CDR3: TGTGCCAGCAGTTTAGATAGCGGGAGGTTAACCGGGGAGCTGTTTTTT. It translates to CASSLDSGRLTGELFF.

This chain links TRBV20-1 with TRBJ2-5, with 8 nucleotides matching TRBD1. Per germline, CDR1 DFQATT and CDR2 SNEGSKA (reference sequence). Trimming cost V 3 bases and J 2 bases; bases outside gene matches: 8. The CDR3 spans 15 residues. The CDR3 loop is CSASSAHRGQETQYF. The CDR3, as DNA: TGCAGTGCTAGTTCCGCTCACAGGGGGCAAGAGACCCAGTACTTC.

The CDR3 loop reads CASSRDRATDTQYF. The CDR3 nucleotides are TGTGCCAGCTCCCGGGACAGGGCAACAGATACGCAGTATTTT. The chain links TRBV11-2 to TRBJ2-3, with TRBD1 identical over 9 bases. From germline, CDR1 is SGHAT and CDR2 FQNNGV. The CDR3 runs to 14 residues. V shed 8 bases and J 3 bases; nucleotides not matched to a gene: 6.

This clone was detected only a few times. The junction does not match germline at one end; this may be a read error. This sequence joins TRBV28 and TRBJ2-3; a possible D gene is TRBD1 (5 bases). The germline gives CDR1 MDHEN, CDR2 SYDVKM. This CDR3 contains 14 residues. CDR3 nucleotide sequence: TGTGCCAGCAGTTTCCCGTCGGGCACAGGTACGCAGTATTTT. This sequence encodes CASSFPSGTGTQYF.

This chain joins TRBV5-1 and TRBJ2-1; D perhaps matches TRBD2 (5 bases). V gave up 5 bases and J gave up 10 bases, with 16 bases separating them. This CDR3 spans 13 amino acids. The V gene's germline CDR1 is SGHRS and CDR2 YFSETQ. The CDR3 region has the DNA TGCGCCAGCAGGATTGCGGGCACGGTGGAGCAGTTCTTC. Protein product: CASRIAGTVEQFF. Full variable domain (outside the CDR3, taken from reference TRBV5-1 and TRBJ2-1): KAGVTQTPRYLIKTRGQQVTLSCSPISGHRSVSWYQQTPGQGLQFLFEYFSETQRNKGNFPGRFSGRQFSNSRSEMNVSTLELGDSALYLCASRIAGTVEQFFGPGTRLTVL.

The genes are TRBV6-5 and TRBJ2-1; the match to TRBD2 covers 10 bases. This CDR3 is 17 amino acids long. J was trimmed by 6 bases and V by 3 bases; bases with no gene match: 11. In germline, CDR1 is MNHEY, CDR2 SVGAGI. In nucleotides, the CDR3 is TGTGCCAGCAGTTATTTGCGGCCTAGCGGGGGAGTCAATGAGCAGTTCTTC. Protein product: CASSYLRPSGGVNEQFF.

This clone occurred many times. The rearrangement joins TRBV5-1 to TRBJ2-1; D may be TRBD2 (6 bases). V was shortened by 4 bases and J by 6 bases, with 11 bases between the two germline ends. The CDR3 has 13 residues. Germline CDR1 reads SGHRS; CDR2 reads YFSETQ. CDR3 sequence: CASSSGGFNEQFF. CDR3 nucleotides: TGCGCCAGCAGCAGTGGAGGGTTCAATGAGCAGTTCTTC.

This clone was seen at least ten times. The chain's CDR3 is CASCRAGQETQYF. The DNA of the CDR3 is TGCGCCAGCTGTAGAGCGGGACAAGAGACCCAGTACTTC. The rearrangement links TRBV10-1 to TRBJ2-5; TRBD2 matches 7 bases. This CDR3 spans 13 amino acids. CDR1 is WNHNN, CDR2 SYGVQD, per germline (reference sequence). After removal of 8 bases from V and 2 bases from J, the junction contained 5 bases not matched to a gene.

The chain combines TRBV5-1 with TRBJ1-2; no reliable D call. The CDR3 extends over 14 amino acids. Germline-derived CDR1 and CDR2 are SGHRS and YFSETQ. The ends were cut back, 4 bases at V and 1 base at J, with 11 bases in the middle. CDR3 sequence reads: CASSTPGLNYGYTF. The CDR3 DNA reads as TGCGCCAGCAGCACCCCCGGCCTTAACTATGGCTACACCTTC.

This clone is termed medium-sized. The genes are TRBV6-1 and TRBJ2-3; D is unresolved. In germline, CDR1 is MNHNS, CDR2 SASEGT. V was shortened by 4 bases and J by 8 bases, with 10 bases between the two germline ends. CDR3 length equals 12 residues. The CDR3 nucleotides are TGTGCCAGCAGTGTTCCAGTAGGTACGCAGTATTTT. This gives the protein CASSVPVGTQYF.

This clone was found a few times. The chain joins TRBV15 to TRBJ2-3; TRBD2 matches 14 bases. Germline V CDR1 and CDR2: LNHNV, YYDKDF (reference sequence). The CDR3 spans 17 residues. The ends lost 0 bases at V and 6 bases at J; junction bases unmatched: 5. DNA of the CDR3: TGTGCCACCAGCAGAGACCCCGGGACTAGCGGGAGTGATACGCAGTATTTT. Translation: CATSRDPGTSGSDTQYF.

This chain joins TRBV6-2 or TRBV6-3 and TRBJ2-1, with 7 bases fitting TRBD2. V shed 5 bases, J shed 8 bases, and the junction held 15 bases outside the gene matches. This CDR3 has 16 residues. CDR1 and CDR2 from the germline V gene are MNHEY and SVGEGT. The CDR3 here is CASSPGPGGEGDEQFF. The CDR3 bases are TGTGCCAGCAGTCCCGGACCTGGGGGGGAAGGCGATGAGCAGTTCTTC.

A remark on this clone: Compared with germline, one end of the junction differs, possibly owing to a read error. The chain combines TRBV6-5 with TRBJ1-4; 7 nucleotides agree with TRBD1. Germline assignment: CDR1 MNHEY and CDR2 SVGAGI. CDR3 length: 14 residues. In nucleotides, the CDR3 is TGCGCCAGCAGTGGGACAGCAACTAATGAAAAACTGTTTTTT. It encodes CASSGTATNEKLFF.

Only a few counts were recorded for this clone. CDR3 in amino acids: CASSGGGDNSPLHF. The CDR3 DNA follows: TGTGCCAGCAGTGGCGGGGGTGATAATTCACCCCTCCACTTT. This chain uses TRBV6-4 with TRBJ1-6; TRBD1 might be the D (5 bases). CDR1 is MRHNA, CDR2 SNTAGT, per germline. The V gene lost 4 bases and the J gene lost 5 bases, with 9 bases spanning the gap. This CDR3 has 14 amino acids.

The V call is TRBV27, the J call TRBJ2-3; D possibly corresponds to TRBD2 (6 bases). The CDR3 totals 16 residues. Trimming took 8 bases from V and 2 from J, leaving 20 bases between them. Looked up from germline, CDR1 is MNHEY and CDR2 is SMNVEV (reference sequence). CDR3 DNA: TGTGCCAGCGGAGCTCACGCGGCGGGATTCACAGATACGCAGTATTTT. Protein sequence: CASGAHAAGFTDTQYF.

The V gene is TRBV6-1, the J gene TRBJ2-1; the D gene is possibly TRBD1 (5 bases). The V end lost 7 bases, the J end lost 0 bases, and 16 bases lay between the germline ends. The CDR3 sequence is 16 residues long. CDR1 and CDR2 from the germline V gene are MNHNS and SASEGT. CDR3 protein: CASKGAKRDSYNEQFF. CDR3 sequence (DNA): TGTGCCAGCAAAGGGGCGAAGCGTGACTCCTACAATGAGCAGTTCTTC.

Ten or more counts support this clone. The rearrangement uses TRBV4-1 and TRBJ2-7, with TRBD2 matching 9 bases. CDR1 and CDR2 from the germline V gene are MGHRA and YSYEKL. The CDR3 length is 15 residues. The junction had 5 bases not matched to a gene; V was cut back by 1 base and J by 4 bases. CDR3 nucleotides: TGCGCCAGCAGCCAAGGCGGGGGGGCTAGTTACGAGCAGTACTTC. Translation gives CASSQGGGASYEQYF.

This clone was observed a few times. The rearrangement uses TRBV6-1 and TRBJ1-6, with 9 bases aligning to TRBD1. Germline-derived CDR1 and CDR2 are MNHNS and SASEGT. This CDR3 has 15 amino acids. With V trimmed by 6 bases and J by 6 bases, 6 bases remained unmatched. The chain's CDR3 is CASSPQGASNSPLHF. CDR3 bases: TGTGCCAGCAGCCCACAGGGGGCAAGTAATTCACCCCTCCACTTT.

This clone was observed a handful of times. The chain combines TRBV2 with TRBJ1-2, with 7 bases aligning to TRBD1. The CDR3 totals 14 residues. Germline-derived CDR1 and CDR2 are SNHLY and FYNNEI. V lost 4 bases to trimming and J lost 4 bases; unmatched junction nucleotides: 6. CDR3: CASSGDSFSYGYTF. The CDR3 DNA sequence: TGTGCCAGCAGTGGGGACAGTTTTTCCTATGGCTACACCTTC.

This clone has only a few counts. The V call is TRBV15, the J call TRBJ2-2; D call uncertain. V gave up 0 bases and J gave up 7 bases, with 3 bases separating them. CDR3 size: 12 residues. The germline V gene encodes CDR1 LNHNV and CDR2 YYDKDF (reference sequence). DNA of the CDR3: TGTGCCACCAGCAGAGATTTCGGGGAGCTGTTTTTT. Its translation: CATSRDFGELFF. Full variable domain (missing parts from reference TRBV15 and TRBJ2-2): DAMVIQNPRYQVTQFGKPVTLSCSQTLNHNVMYWYQQKSSQAPKLLFHYYDKDFNNEADTPDNFQSRRPNTSFCFLDIRSPGLGDTAMYLCATSRDFGELFFGEGSRLTVL.

V gene TRBV10-3 combines with J gene TRBJ1-2; the D gene is possibly TRBD1 (6 bases). The ends were cut back, 3 bases at V and 2 bases at J, with 10 bases in the middle. Germline CDR1 ENHRY, CDR2 SYGVKD. This CDR3 is 14 amino acids long. The CDR3 bases are TGTGCCATCAGTGAAACAGGGTCCAACTATGGCTACACCTTC. It translates to CAISETGSNYGYTF.

J is TRBJ2-7 and V is TRBV12-3 or TRBV12-4; 7 bases map to TRBD2. The junction had 16 bases not matched to a gene; V was cut back by 6 bases and J by 5 bases. This CDR3 region has 16 residues. The CDR3 spells CASSTGLGQSGNEQYF. The CDR3 DNA sequence: TGTGCCAGCAGCACAGGCCTAGGGCAGAGCGGGAACGAGCAGTACTTC.

Many counts were recorded for this clone. This could be a read error, since a much larger clone is one nucleotide away. This chain uses TRBV5-1 with TRBJ2-2, with D possibly being TRBD2 (7 bases). The germline gives CDR1 SGHRS, CDR2 YFSETQ. This CDR3 comprises 15 residues. The CDR3 DNA reads TGCGCCAGCAGCCCAGGGGACGGAAGAGGCGGGGGGCTGTTTTTT. The encoded protein is CASSPGDGRGGGLFF. Full variable domain (rest looked up from reference TRBV5-1 and TRBJ2-2): KAGVTQTPRYLIKTRGQQVTLSCSPISGHRSVSWYQQTPGQGLQFLFEYFSETQRNKGNFPGRFSGRQFSNSRSEMNVSTLELGDSALYLCASSPGDGRGGGLFFGEGSRLTVL.